This T cell receptor (beta chain) was recovered during a study of cytomegalovirus exposure and HLA in healthy donors. As regards this clone: The antigen is not known.

V dropped 2 bases and J dropped 4; count of bases not matched to a gene: 5. The CDR3 is 16 residues long. Germline V gene data show CDR1 as MNHEY and CDR2 as SVGAGI. The primer mix had 60 Vbeta and 13 Jbeta primers. Profiling relied on immunoSEQ multiplex PCR, and the TCRdb table lists in-frame clones only, not all of them. The sample includes 200,000 to 250,000 clones, approximately 87% of them seen just once. Study-wide results and limits: Across donors, sequencing depth was assumed by presence/absence analyses to be roughly uniform. A previous analysis found most TCR beta V segments productive roughly 87% or roughly 30% of the time. Reported performance of the classifier showed diagnosis of cytomegalovirus status with high specificity and sensitivity.

The receptor's source is a human donor in good health. Sequenced material: PBMCs. The gene calls are TRBV6-5 and TRBJ1-6; 7 nucleotides align to TRBD1. The CDR3, as DNA: TGTGCCAGCAGTTACGATTCGGGACAGTATAATTCACCCCTCCACTTT. Its translation: CASSYDSGQYNSPLHF.